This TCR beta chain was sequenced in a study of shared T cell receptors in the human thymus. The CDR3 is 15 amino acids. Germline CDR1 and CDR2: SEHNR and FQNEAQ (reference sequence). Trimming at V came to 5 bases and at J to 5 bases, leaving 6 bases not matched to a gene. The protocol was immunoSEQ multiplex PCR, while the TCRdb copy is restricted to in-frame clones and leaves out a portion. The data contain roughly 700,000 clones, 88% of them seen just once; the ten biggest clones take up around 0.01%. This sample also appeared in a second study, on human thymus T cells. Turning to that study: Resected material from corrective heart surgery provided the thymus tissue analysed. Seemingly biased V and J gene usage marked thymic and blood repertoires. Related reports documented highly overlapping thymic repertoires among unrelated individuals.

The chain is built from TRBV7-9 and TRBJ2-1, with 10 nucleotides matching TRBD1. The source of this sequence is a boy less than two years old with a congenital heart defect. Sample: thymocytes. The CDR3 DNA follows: TGTGCCAGCAGCGCACCGGGACAGGGGAACAATGAGCAGTTCTTC. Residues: CASSAPGQGNNEQFF. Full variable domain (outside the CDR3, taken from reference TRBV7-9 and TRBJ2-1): DTGVSQNPRHKITKRGQNVTFRCDPISEHNRLYWYRQTLGQGPEFLTYFQNEAQLEKSRLLSDRFSAERPKGSFSTLEIQRTEQGDSAMYLCASSAPGQGNNEQFFGPGTRLTVL.